A single sample is the source of the 21 T cell receptor beta chains below, sequenced in a study of T cell responses to AZD1222 COVID-19 vaccine. Clones were read by immunoSEQ multiplex PCR, and TCRdb kept only the in-frame ones, dropping some. The sample contains fewer than 100,000 clones, approximately 87% of which appear only once. Here the sequenced sample was peripheral blood, taken 28 days after the second AZD1222 dose. The receptors here all came from an adult who received the AZD1222 COVID-19 vaccine.

The V and J genes are TRBV2 and TRBJ1-2; D is uncertain. Trimming took off 3 bases at V and 2 bases at J, with 13 bases between the two ends. The CDR3 consists of 15 residues. The V gene's germline CDR1 is SNHLY and CDR2 FYNNEI. DNA for the CDR3: TGTGCCAGCAGTGATGGAGTCTCGAGGAACTATGGCTACACCTTC. Translated: CASSDGVSRNYGYTF. Drawing the rest from reference TRBV2 and TRBJ1-2, the complete variable domain is EPEVTQTPSHQVTQMGQEVILRCVPISNHLYFYWYRQILGQKVEFLVSFYNNEISEKSEIFDDQFSVERPDGSNFTLKIRSTKLEDSAMYFCASSDGVSRNYGYTFGSGTRLTVV.

CDR3 nucleotide sequence: TGTGCCAGCAGCCGTAGGGAGCAGGGTACGTACGAGCAGTACTTC. This gives the protein CASSRREQGTYEQYF. The chain has TRBV21-1 and TRBJ2-7. TRBV21-1 is assigned pseudogene status. The CDR3 totals 15 residues.

The gene calls are TRBV27 and TRBJ1-1; 12 bases line up with TRBD1. CDR1 and CDR2 from the germline V gene are MNHEY and SMNVEV (reference sequence). This CDR3 is built from 16 residues. Unmatched junction bases numbered 7, after V lost 7 bases and J lost 1 base. The CDR3: CASKRDRGQGNTEAFF. The CDR3 DNA reads as TGTGCCAGCAAACGGGACAGGGGGCAGGGGAACACTGAAGCTTTCTTT.

This clone was recorded a few times. V and J are TRBV5-5 and TRBJ2-7, with D perhaps being TRBD1 or TRBD2 (5 bases each). Germline V gene sequence: CDR1 SGHKS, CDR2 YYEKEE (reference sequence). There are 15 residues in the CDR3. V lost 3 bases and J lost 5, with 18 bases in between. CDR3 in amino acids: CASSSTGTALHEQYF. In DNA form, the CDR3 reads TGTGCCAGCAGCTCTACCGGGACGGCCCTTCACGAGCAGTACTTC.

J is TRBJ2-1 and V is TRBV4-3; D is perhaps TRBD2 (6 bases). V gave up 4 bases and J gave up 0 bases, with 22 bases separating them. The CDR3 is 19 residues long. The germline V gene has CDR1 LGHNA and CDR2 YSLEER. The CDR3 is CASSRGMVGRGSSYNEQFF. The CDR3 DNA is TGCGCCAGCAGCCGGGGGATGGTAGGACGGGGGAGCTCCTACAATGAGCAGTTCTTC.

The chain couples TRBV24-1 to TRBJ1-4; 8 nucleotides agree with TRBD1. Germline CDR1 reads KGHDR; CDR2 reads SFDVKD. Losses at the gene ends were 7 bases for V and 8 bases for J; bases not matched to a gene: 11. The CDR3 totals 15 residues. The DNA for the CDR3 is TGTGCCACCAGCCTATCCGGGACAGGCGGAGAAAAACTGTTTTTT. As protein: CATSLSGTGGEKLFF.

The CDR3 spells CASSEAGRNQPQHF. CDR3 sequence (DNA): TGTGCCAGCAGTGAAGCGGGGCGGAATCAGCCCCAGCATTTT. The V call is TRBV6-1, the J call TRBJ1-5; D possibly corresponds to TRBD1 (5 bases). This CDR3 region has 14 residues. Trimming left V 0 bases short and J 4 bases short, with 7 bases between. Per the germline V gene, CDR1 is MNHNS and CDR2 is SASEGT.

V usage is TRBV9 and J usage is TRBJ2-3; D not resolved. This CDR3 has 13 amino acids. V dropped 4 bases and J dropped 3 bases, with 9 bases sitting between them. The germline V gene encodes CDR1 SGDLS and CDR2 YYNGEE. This chain's CDR3 is CASSPSLTDTQYF. CDR3 coding DNA: TGTGCCAGCAGCCCCTCCTTGACAGATACGCAGTATTTT.

The chain uses TRBV4-3 and TRBJ2-5, with D unclear. The CDR3 extends over 14 amino acids. V gave up 3 bases and J gave up 2 bases, with 10 bases separating them. Per germline, CDR1 LGHNA and CDR2 YSLEER. The CDR3 coding sequence is TGCGCCAGCAGCCAGTGGTACACGCAAGAGACCCAGTACTTC. This codes for CASSQWYTQETQYF.

The rearrangement uses TRBV28 and TRBJ2-3; 8 bases align to TRBD1. There are 14 residues in the CDR3. Per the germline V gene, CDR1 is MDHEN and CDR2 is SYDVKM. V shed 10 bases and J 1 base; nucleotides not matched to a gene: 7. This CDR3 is CATSRTGRTDTQYF. The CDR3 coding sequence is TGTGCCACCTCGAGGACAGGGCGCACAGATACGCAGTATTTT.

The genes are TRBV5-1 and TRBJ1-1, with a possible D match to TRBD1 (5 bases). V was pared by 5 bases and J by 0 bases, with 8 bases between. Germline V CDR1 and CDR2: SGHRS, YFSETQ. CDR3 length: 13 amino acids. This chain's CDR3 is CASRSGVNTEAFF. For the CDR3, the DNA is TGCGCCAGCAGATCGGGGGTGAACACTGAAGCTTTCTTT.

This clone was counted once. The chain links TRBV27 to TRBJ1-1, with TRBD1 matching over 7 bases. CDR3 size: 14 residues. From germline, CDR1 is MNHEY and CDR2 SMNVEV (reference sequence). V lost 5 bases and J lost 6; bases outside the gene matches: 9. CDR3 amino acids: CASSPPGGRAEAFF. In nucleotides, the CDR3 is TGTGCCAGCAGTCCGCCAGGGGGTCGGGCTGAAGCTTTCTTT.

The chain employs TRBV11-3 and TRBJ2-1; TRBD1 matches at 10 bases. V trimming: 4 bases; J trimming: 7 bases; junction bases outside the gene matches: 4. The CDR3 extends over 14 amino acids. Per the germline V gene, CDR1 is SGHNT and CDR2 is YENEEA. CDR3 loop: CASSSGTGVNEQFF. The CDR3 DNA is TGTGCCAGCAGCTCCGGGACAGGGGTTAATGAGCAGTTCTTC. Combining the CDR3 with reference TRBV11-3 and TRBJ2-1 gives the whole variable domain EAGVVQSPRYKIIEKKQPVAFWCNPISGHNTLYWYLQNLGQGPELLIRYENEEAVDDSQLPKDRFSAERLKGVDSTLKIQPAELGDSAVYLCASSSGTGVNEQFFGPGTRLTVL.

This chain uses TRBV5-1 with TRBJ1-5; D not certain. CDR1 is SGHRS and CDR2 is YFSETQ in the germline V gene. V lost 0 bases, J lost 4 bases, and 5 bases lay in between. The CDR3 length is 13 residues. CDR3 nucleotides: TGCGCCAGCAGCTTGGGAGAAAATCAGCCCCAGCATTTT. It yields the protein CASSLGENQPQHF.

The chain employs TRBV6-1 and TRBJ2-2, with D possibly matching TRBD2 (5 bases). The CDR3 loop spans 16 amino acids. The V gene's germline CDR1 is MNHNS and CDR2 SASEGT. The germline V and J ends were trimmed by 0 bases and 4 bases, with 12 bases remaining between them. CDR3 loop: CASSEAARGFTGELFF. As DNA, the CDR3 is TGTGCCAGCAGTGAAGCGGCCCGGGGATTCACCGGGGAGCTGTTTTTT.

The V gene is TRBV3-1 (or the pseudogene TRBV3-2), the J gene TRBJ2-2, with D tentatively TRBD2 (6 bases). Germline CDR1 LGHDT, CDR2 YNNKEL (reference sequence). The CDR3 totals 14 residues. The V end lost 1 base, the J end lost 6 bases, and 9 bases lay between the germline ends. The CDR3 DNA follows: TGTGCCAGCAGCCAAGGTGGGAGGCCCGGGGAGCTGTTTTTT. This codes for CASSQGGRPGELFF.

Only a few counts were recorded for this clone. The chain carries TRBV5-8 and TRBJ1-5; 8 positions agree with TRBD1. The germline gives CDR1 SGHTS, CDR2 YDEGEE. The CDR3 extends over 15 amino acids. V was pared by 2 bases and J by 11 bases, with 12 bases of the junction left unmatched. CDR3 residues: CASSFQGAEYRTQHF. Here the CDR3 DNA reads TGTGCCAGCAGCTTTCAGGGGGCAGAATATCGGACCCAGCATTTT.

Only a few counts were recorded for this clone. The chain links TRBV4-2 to TRBJ1-5, with unresolved D. The CDR3 spans 14 residues. Trimming took off 1 base at V and 5 bases at J, with 9 bases between the two ends. Germline CDR1 and CDR2: LGHNA and YNFKEQ. This chain's CDR3 is CASSQGFGDQPQHF. The CDR3 nucleotides read TGTGCCAGCAGCCAAGGGTTTGGGGATCAGCCCCAGCATTTT.

This rearrangement joins TRBV19 to TRBJ1-3; TRBD1 is a possible D gene (6 bases). V was trimmed by 5 bases and J by 0 bases, leaving 20 bases between them. CDR3 length: 18 residues. Per the germline V gene, CDR1 is LNHDA and CDR2 is SQIVND (reference sequence). The CDR3 spells CASSPLGTSKASGNTIYF. In DNA, the CDR3 is TGTGCCAGTAGTCCCCTCGGGACATCCAAGGCCTCTGGAAACACCATATATTTT. The full variable domain, rest sourced from reference TRBV19 and TRBJ1-3, is DGGITQSPKYLFRKEGQNVTLSCEQNLNHDAMYWYRQDPGQGLRLIYYSQIVNDFQKGDIAEGYSVSREKKESFPLTVTSAQKNPTAFYLCASSPLGTSKASGNTIYFGEGSWLTVV.

The chain has TRBV7-2 and TRBJ1-5; a possible D gene is TRBD1 (6 bases). The CDR3 consists of 16 residues. Germline V lookup: CDR1 SGHTA, CDR2 FQGNSA. Trimming cost V 5 bases and J 0 bases, with 14 bases left between them. The CDR3 region has the DNA TGTGCCAGCAGCCCCCAGGGGCGGAATAGCAATCAGCCCCAGCATTTT. Translation: CASSPQGRNSNQPQHF.

This clone was observed a single time. The CDR3, as DNA: TGCGCCAGCAGCCACCTCAAGGCCGGCGAAGCTTTCTTT. Translation gives CASSHLKAGEAFF. The V gene is TRBV4-1, the J gene TRBJ1-1; D not resolved. CDR3 length: 13 residues. With 3 bases removed from V and 8 bases from J, the gap between germline ends came to 13 bases. Germline V gives CDR1 MGHRA, CDR2 YSYEKL.